The next 10 T cell receptor beta chains were all read from a single sample in a study of blood T cells in healthy people across ages. Together with a sample-barcoded 5' primer, a J-beta primer mix was included in a second PCR lasting about 7 to 11 cycles. A single record per CDR3 protein comes from TCRdb applying MiXCR to the 5' RACE reads. This table has about 1.8 million distinct CDR3 sequences, about 50% appearing once. The sequenced material came from blood. Every receptor here comes from a woman between 35 and 50 years old in good health.

This clonotype was picked up a small number of times. The chain employs TRBV10-3 and TRBJ1-1; D is ambiguous. Trimming stripped 4 bases from V and 3 bases from J, with 9 bases between. In germline, CDR1 is ENHRY, CDR2 SYGVKD. This CDR3 spans 13 amino acids. The CDR3 bases are TGTGCCATCAGTGGCGGGCTAGACACTGAAGCTTTCTTT. Its protein is CAISGGLDTEAFF.

This clonotype came up once. The rearrangement uses TRBV5-6 and TRBJ2-3; D is undetermined. V was trimmed by 1 base and J by 0 bases, leaving 18 bases between them. This CDR3 spans 18 amino acids. The germline V gene has CDR1 SGHDT and CDR2 YYEEEE. CDR3 nucleotide sequence: TGTGCCAGCAGCTTGCCGCAGCAACTCCGTTCTAGCACAGATACGCAGTATTTT. Its protein product is CASSLPQQLRSSTDTQYF.

The J gene is TRBJ2-5, the V gene TRBV4-2; D gene uncertain. Germline V CDR1 and CDR2: LGHNA, YNFKEQ. Trimming took off 0 bases at V and 4 bases at J, with 6 bases between the two ends. The CDR3 sequence is 13 residues long. The CDR3 here is CASSQEDGETQYF. The CDR3 coding sequence is TGTGCCAGCAGCCAAGAGGACGGAGAGACCCAGTACTTC.

The CDR3 region has the DNA TGCGCCAGCAGCTTGGTATCTAGCGGGGGCCTATCCTACGAGCAGTACTTC. It is translated as CASSLVSSGGLSYEQYF. V and J are TRBV5-1 and TRBJ2-7; TRBD2 agrees at 10 bases. CDR1 SGHRS and CDR2 YFSETQ come from the germline V gene. V shed 0 bases and J 1 base; nucleotides not matched to a gene: 7. The CDR3 runs 17 residues. Together with reference TRBV5-1 and TRBJ2-7, the CDR3 gives the full variable domain: KAGVTQTPRYLIKTRGQQVTLSCSPISGHRSVSWYQQTPGQGLQFLFEYFSETQRNKGNFPGRFSGRQFSNSRSEMNVSTLELGDSALYLCASSLVSSGGLSYEQYFGPGTRLTVT.

CDR3 amino acids: CASSQLGVGETQYF. The CDR3 region has the DNA TGCGCCAGCAGCCAGCTGGGCGTTGGGGAGACCCAGTACTTC. The chain couples TRBV4-1 to TRBJ2-7, with D unclear. The assigned J gene may be wrong: the sequence end matches TRBJ2-5 better. Germline V gene sequence: CDR1 MGHRA, CDR2 YSYEKL. The CDR3 loop spans 14 amino acids.

Remarks on this clonotype: The germline gene is not matched at one end of the junction; a read error may be the cause. The chain carries TRBV6-2 or TRBV6-3 and TRBJ1-1; D call uncertain. Per germline, CDR1 MNHEY and CDR2 SVGEGT. The length of the CDR3 is 16 residues. Written as DNA, the CDR3 is TGTGCCAGCAGTTACTCTTCTCGGGGTGTGAACACGGAAGCTTTCTTT. It is translated as CASSYSSRGVNTEAFF.

In its sample, this clonotype was seen a few times. The V call is TRBV4-2, the J call TRBJ1-2; D perhaps matches TRBD1 (5 bases). The germline CDR1 and CDR2 sequences are LGHNA and YNFKEQ. The V gene lost 1 base and the J gene lost 5 bases, with 14 bases spanning the gap. The CDR3 has 15 residues. DNA of the CDR3: TGTGCCAGCAGCCAAGGCTCGGGGCCGATTTATGGCTACACCTTC. It yields the protein CASSQGSGPIYGYTF.

This clonotype came up a few times. The genes are TRBV27 and TRBJ2-1, with D uncertain. From germline, CDR1 is MNHEY and CDR2 SMNVEV (reference sequence). This CDR3 region has 17 residues. Trimming left V 6 bases short and J 0 bases short, with 18 bases between. CDR3 protein: CASSESTVISSYNEQFF. In nucleotides, the CDR3 is TGTGCCAGCAGCGAATCTACAGTTATAAGCTCCTACAATGAGCAGTTCTTC.

The V call is TRBV15, the J call TRBJ1-2; D is possibly TRBD1 (6 bases). CDR1 is LNHNV, CDR2 YYDKDF, per germline (reference sequence). The V end lost 0 bases, the J end lost 7 bases, and 15 bases lay between the germline ends. The CDR3 is made up of 15 amino acids. The CDR3 spells CATSRETTGMVGYTF. CDR3 DNA: TGTGCCACCAGCAGAGAAACTACAGGGATGGTTGGCTACACCTTC.

About this clonotype itself: Compared with germline, one end of the junction differs, possibly owing to a read error. V gene TRBV4-3 combines with J gene TRBJ2-1; 12 bases align to TRBD2. This CDR3 has 17 residues. The germline CDR1 and CDR2 sequences are LGHNA and YSLEER. The CDR3 DNA reads as TGCGCTAGCAGCCAGGCCCCTAGCGGGGGGGACTACAATGAGCAGTTCTTC. Its protein product is CASSQAPSGGDYNEQFF.